This TCR beta chain appears in the sequencing data of a study of blood T cell repertoires in COVID-19. On the study more broadly: Both acute and convalescent COVID-19 samples were obtained from the United States, Italy and Spain. T cells, B-cell-depleted T cells, or PBMCs supplied cDNA or gDNA.

Profiling relied on immunoSEQ multiplex PCR, and the TCRdb table lists in-frame clones only, not all of them. The data show about 200,000 clones, with approximately 86% seen just once and 3% to 3.5% held by the top ten. The ends were cut back, 0 bases at V and 2 bases at J, with 15 bases in the middle. Germline values: CDR1 LNHNV, CDR2 YYDKDF (reference sequence). CDR3 length: 17 residues. Material for sequencing was peripheral blood. The V and J genes are TRBV15 and TRBJ2-3, with D perhaps TRBD1 (5 bases). The TCR was taken from a man aged 55 to 70 with acute or convalescent COVID-19. The CDR3 loop reads CATSRELRQSVTDTQYF. The CDR3 bases are TGTGCCACCAGCAGAGAACTGCGACAGTCCGTCACAGATACGCAGTATTTT.